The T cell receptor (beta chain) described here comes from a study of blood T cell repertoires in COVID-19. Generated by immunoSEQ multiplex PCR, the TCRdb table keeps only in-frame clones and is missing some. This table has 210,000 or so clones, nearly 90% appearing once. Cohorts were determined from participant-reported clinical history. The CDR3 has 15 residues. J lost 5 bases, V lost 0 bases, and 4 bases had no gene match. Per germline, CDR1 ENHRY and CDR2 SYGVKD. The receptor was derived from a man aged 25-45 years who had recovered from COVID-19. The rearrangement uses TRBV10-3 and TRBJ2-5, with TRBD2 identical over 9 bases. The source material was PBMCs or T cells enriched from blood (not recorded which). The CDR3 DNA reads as TGTGCCATCAGTGAGTCAAGGACTAGCGTCGAGACCCAGTACTTC. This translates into CAISESRTSVETQYF.